One T cell receptor (beta chain) is described in this entry. Germline V gene sequence: CDR1 LGHNA, CDR2 YNFKEQ. The CDR3 has 15 amino acids. V gave up 1 base and J gave up 7 bases, with 14 bases separating them. The sample originates from a study of cytomegalovirus exposure and HLA in healthy donors. Both 60 Vbeta primers and 13 Jbeta primers went into the PCR. Clones were sequenced by immunoSEQ multiplex PCR, and TCRdb holds only the in-frame ones, with some missing. Here the sample spans some 150,000 clones, 60% to 85% being singletons. Material for sequencing was PBMCs. The origin of this receptor is a middle-aged woman in good health and CMV-seronegative. The rearrangement joins TRBV4-2 to TRBJ1-5; maybe TRBD1 (5 bases). For the CDR3, the DNA is TGTGCCAGCAGCCAAGGGGGTGGGACTTCGCAGCCCCAGCATTTT. It is translated as CASSQGGGTSQPQHF.